This entry features one T cell receptor beta chain sequence. The entry originates in a study of OX40 agonist ivuxolimab in advanced cancers. There are 15 residues in the CDR3. Per germline, CDR1 SGHDN and CDR2 FVKESK. The repertoire was sequenced with immunoSEQ multiplex PCR; TCRdb's copy has only in-frame clones and lacks some. The sample lists roughly 58,000 clones; 77% were seen once. Blood was sampled at baseline, cycle 4 day 1, and cycle 7 day 1. The chain couples TRBV14 to TRBJ2-5; TRBD2 aligns across 11 bases. The J call is uncertain, as TRBJ2-7 better fits the DNA end. This receptor was obtained from an adult with an advanced solid tumor such as melanoma, head and neck, liver or kidney cancer. Sequenced here: CD4+ or CD8+ T cells sorted from blood, sampled in a trial of the OX40 agonist ivuxolimab. The CDR3, as DNA: TGTGCCAGCAGCCTAGCGGGAGGGCCAGTCTACGAGCAGTACTTC. Translation gives CASSLAGGPVYEQYF.